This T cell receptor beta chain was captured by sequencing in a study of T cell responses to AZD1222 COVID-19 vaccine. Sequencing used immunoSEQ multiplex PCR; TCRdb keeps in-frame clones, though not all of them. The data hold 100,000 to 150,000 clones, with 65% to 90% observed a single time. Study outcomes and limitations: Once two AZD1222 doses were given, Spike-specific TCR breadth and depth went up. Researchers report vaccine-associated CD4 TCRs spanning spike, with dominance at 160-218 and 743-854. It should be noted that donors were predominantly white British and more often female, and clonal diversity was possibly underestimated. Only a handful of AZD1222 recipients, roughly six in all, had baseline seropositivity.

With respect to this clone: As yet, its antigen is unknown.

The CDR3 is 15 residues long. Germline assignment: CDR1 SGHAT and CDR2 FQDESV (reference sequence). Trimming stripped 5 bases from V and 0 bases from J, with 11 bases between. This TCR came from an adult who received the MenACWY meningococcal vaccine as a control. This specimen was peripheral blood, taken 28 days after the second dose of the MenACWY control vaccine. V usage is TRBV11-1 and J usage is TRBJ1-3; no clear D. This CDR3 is CASSATGHSGNTIYF. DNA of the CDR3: TGTGCCAGCAGCGCCACGGGCCACTCTGGAAACACCATATATTTT.